This T cell receptor beta chain was identified in a study of T cell changes during pregnancy in multiple sclerosis. Losses at the gene ends were 6 bases for V and 5 bases for J; bases not matched to a gene: 12. Germline lookup yields CDR1 LGHNA and CDR2 YNFKEQ. The length of the CDR3 is 16 residues. This table comes from immunoSEQ multiplex PCR, and its TCRdb copy is limited to in-frame clones, with some not included. The top ten hold 16% of the sample, which has roughly 26,000 clones, 89% seen once. The sequence was collected from a female donor with multiple sclerosis, enrolled in a pregnancy study. This specimen was CD8+ T cells from peripheral blood mononuclear cells, taken in the second trimester of pregnancy. V and J are TRBV4-2 and TRBJ1-4; TRBD1 matches at 7 bases. CDR3 coding DNA: TGTGCCAGCAGGGCGACAGGGAGGAGGGGAAATGAAAAACTGTTTTTT. Protein product: CASRATGRRGNEKLFF.